Below are 5 T cell receptor beta chains sequenced from a single sample in a study of T cells in Graves' hyperthyroidism and ophthalmopathy. From RNA transcripts, TCR beta CDR3 regions were amplified. Researchers ran a first-round RT-PCR on the TCR CDR3 using the HTBI primer set. TCRdb redid the calling of the multiplex PCR reads with MiXCR, one entry per CDR3 protein. The table shows over 150,000 distinct CDR3 sequences, with about a sixth occurring only once. Sequencing was carried out using blood. All receptors derive from a woman between 50 and 59 years old with Graves' hyperthyroidism.

This clonotype has just a few counts. The CDR3 end shows no conserved phenylalanine or tryptophan, and so a read error is likely. The CDR3 loop reads CSASYQGTEAFS. In nucleotides, the CDR3 is TGCAGTGCTAGTTATCAGGGGACTGAAGCTTTCTCT. This chain connects TRBV20-1 to TRBJ1-1, with a tentative D call TRBD1 (6 bases). The V gene's germline CDR1 is DFQATT and CDR2 SNEGSKA (reference sequence). The V end lost 3 bases, the J end lost 5 bases, and 10 bases lay between the germline ends. The CDR3 loop spans 12 amino acids.

This clonotype has just a few counts. The chain uses TRBV9 and TRBJ1-2, with D uncertain. The CDR3 is 14 amino acids. Trimming cost V 4 bases and J 7 bases, with 17 bases left between them. Germline CDR1 reads SGDLS; CDR2 reads YYNGEE. CDR3 residues: CASSPSAGSFGYTF. CDR3 nucleotides: TGTGCCAGCAGCCCTTCGGCTGGGAGTTTTGGCTACACCTTC. Drawing the rest from reference TRBV9 and TRBJ1-2, the complete variable domain is DSGVTQTPKHLITATGQRVTLRCSPRSGDLSVYWYQQSLDQGLQFLIQYYNGEERAKGNILERFSAQQFPDLHSELNLSSLELGDSALYFCASSPSAGSFGYTFGSGTRLTVV.

This clonotype has only a few counts. The chain recombines TRBV29-1 with TRBJ2-4, with D perhaps TRBD1 or TRBD2 (5 bases each). The CDR3 covers 15 residues. Deletions cut 3 bases from V and 3 bases from J, with 15 bases between. The germline V gene has CDR1 SQVTM and CDR2 ANQGSEA. This chain's CDR3 is CSVEVQGEYKNIQYF. DNA for the CDR3: TGCAGCGTTGAGGTCCAGGGAGAGTACAAAAACATTCAGTACTTC.

The genes are TRBV7-3 and TRBJ2-4; 7 nucleotides align to TRBD2. The CDR3 spans 14 residues. The germline gives CDR1 SGHTA, CDR2 FQGTGA. Losses at the gene ends were 1 base for V and 7 bases for J; bases not matched to a gene: 4. The CDR3 region is CASSLKGGDNIQYF. The CDR3 nucleotides are TGTGCCAGCAGCTTAAAGGGAGGGGATAACATTCAGTACTTC.

This clonotype was observed many times. J is TRBJ1-5 and V is TRBV15; D gene ambiguous. Germline lookup yields CDR1 LNHNV and CDR2 YYDKDF (reference sequence). V gave up 1 base and J gave up 8 bases, with 9 bases separating them. The CDR3 loop spans 13 amino acids. CDR3 sequence reads: CATSRANREPQHF. CDR3 DNA: TGTGCCACCAGCAGAGCCAACCGGGAGCCCCAGCATTTT.